This T cell receptor (beta chain) was captured by sequencing in a study of shared clonotypes between healthy human individuals. Turning to the study itself: The people who gave samples were two women and a few men aged 18 to 49.

As processed by the authors: Filtering differed since immunoSEQ provided only junctions, with no quality scores. Profiling relied on immunoSEQ multiplex PCR, and the TCRdb table lists in-frame clones only, not all of them. V and J calls and clone size are given by that table; D and trimming were obtained from the DNA. In the table there are approximately 470,000 clones, about 84% of which are singletons. This CDR3 contains 13 residues. Germline CDR1 is SGHDT and CDR2 is YYEEEE. The germline V and J ends were trimmed by 2 bases and 6 bases, with 11 bases remaining between them. The genes are TRBV5-6 and TRBJ1-1; the D is unclear. This receptor was identified in a woman in her thirties or forties in good health. Some clones in this sample may be carry-over from other donors' samples. Sequencing was performed on PBMCs. CDR3 amino acids: CASSFGMTAEAFF. The CDR3 DNA reads as TGTGCCAGCAGCTTTGGGATGACGGCTGAAGCTTTCTTT.